Listed below are T cell receptor beta chains from one sample, sequenced in a study of T cell repertoires in cytomegalovirus infection. MiXCR was run by TCRdb on the reads, yielding one entry per CDR3 protein. The profile shows around 770,000 distinct CDR3 sequences, roughly 29% of them singletons. For these receptors, no antigen is known. Sequenced here: cultured CD8+ T cells from PBMCs, sampled from culture after CMV antigen stimulation. These receptors were obtained from a human donor in good health (CMV status not recorded). Some clones in this sample may be carry-over from other donors' samples. The CDR3 runs from the conserved cysteine through the conserved F or W.

>TRBJ2-2|TRBV5-4
CASTPRQGTTGELFF
>TRBJ2-1|TRBV4-1
CASSQVGNGGGNNEQFF
>TRBJ2-1|TRBV6-2/TRBV6-3
CASSPLSDSYNEQFF
>TRBJ2-2|TRBV6-5
CASRSWEGYTGELFF
>TRBJ1-1|TRBV9
CASSVDVVGTEAFF
>TRBJ1-5|TRBV2
CASRLMGGGNQPQHF
>TRBJ2-5|TRBV4-3
CASSQDRAGGPETQYF
>TRBJ2-1|TRBV9
CASSVLQGLLNNEQFF
>TRBJ2-1|TRBV7-8
CASRTDSSYNEQFF
>TRBJ2-3|TRBV11-1
CASSLAATSGGRTDTQYF
>TRBJ1-2|TRBV29-1
CSVLSDRVVGYTF
>TRBJ2-1|TRBV7-2
CASSLDLRLAGVQAEQFF
>TRBJ1-1|TRBV10-2
CASSEWGKQLNTEAFF
>TRBJ1-6|TRBV20-1
CSAEPGQWRSPLHF
>TRBJ1-6|TRBV7-6
CASSFQVRSPLHF
>TRBJ2-1|TRBV12-5
CASGFGLAGGPSYNEQFF
>TRBJ2-2|TRBV19
CASSTGGGELFF
>TRBJ1-5|TRBV6-2/TRBV6-3
CASSLTNEAQHF
>TRBJ2-1|TRBV28
CASSHIQLAGGLIEQFF
>TRBJ2-1|TRBV7-9
CASSPKRGGRNEQFF
>TRBJ1-1|TRBV20-1
CSARALDLNTEAFF
>TRBJ2-3|TRBV19
CASSIGAGPDTQYF
>TRBJ1-1|TRBV12-3/TRBV12-4
CASSVSTGGNTEAFF
>TRBJ2-2|TRBV7-3
CASSARFTTGELFF